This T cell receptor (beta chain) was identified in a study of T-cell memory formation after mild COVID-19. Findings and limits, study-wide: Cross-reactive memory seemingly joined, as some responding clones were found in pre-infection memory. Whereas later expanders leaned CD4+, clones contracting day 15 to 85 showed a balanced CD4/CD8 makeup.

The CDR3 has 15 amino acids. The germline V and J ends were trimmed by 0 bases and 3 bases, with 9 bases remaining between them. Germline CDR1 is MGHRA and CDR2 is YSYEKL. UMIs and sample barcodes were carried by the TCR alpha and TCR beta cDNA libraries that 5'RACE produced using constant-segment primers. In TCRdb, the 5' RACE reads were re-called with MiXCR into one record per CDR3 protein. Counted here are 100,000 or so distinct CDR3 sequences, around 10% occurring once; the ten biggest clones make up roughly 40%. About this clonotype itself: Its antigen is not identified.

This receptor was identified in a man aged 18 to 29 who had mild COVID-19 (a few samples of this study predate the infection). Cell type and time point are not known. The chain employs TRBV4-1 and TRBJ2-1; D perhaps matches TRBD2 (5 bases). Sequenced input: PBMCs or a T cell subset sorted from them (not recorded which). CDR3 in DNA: TGCGCCAGCAGCCAAGAAGAGGGAGTCTACAATGAGCAGTTCTTC. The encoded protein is CASSQEEGVYNEQFF.